The entry below describes one T cell receptor (beta chain). Its specificity is unknown. These data originate in a study of cytomegalovirus exposure and HLA in healthy donors. Losses at the gene ends were 0 bases for V and 5 bases for J; bases not matched to a gene: 1. CDR1 SGHTA and CDR2 FQGTGA come from the germline V gene. The CDR3 loop spans 15 amino acids. Amplification used 60 Vbeta primers and 13 Jbeta primers. Assay used: immunoSEQ multiplex PCR; TCRdb lists only in-frame clones, some missing. The sample comprises more than 75,000 clones, 65% to 75% of which are singletons, and more than 8% rests with the top ten. Study conclusions and caveats: After further analysis at a later stage, 16,951 TCR beta sequences were associated with HLA alleles at 0.05 false discovery rate.

The specimen sequenced was PBMCs. The chain joins TRBV7-3 to TRBJ2-2, with 9 bases that match TRBD1. The clonotype originates from a man between 35 and 55 years old in good health and CMV-seropositive. This chain's CDR3 is CASSLTGQGTGELFF. The CDR3 DNA follows: TGTGCCAGCAGCTTAACGGGACAGGGAACCGGGGAGCTGTTTTTT.